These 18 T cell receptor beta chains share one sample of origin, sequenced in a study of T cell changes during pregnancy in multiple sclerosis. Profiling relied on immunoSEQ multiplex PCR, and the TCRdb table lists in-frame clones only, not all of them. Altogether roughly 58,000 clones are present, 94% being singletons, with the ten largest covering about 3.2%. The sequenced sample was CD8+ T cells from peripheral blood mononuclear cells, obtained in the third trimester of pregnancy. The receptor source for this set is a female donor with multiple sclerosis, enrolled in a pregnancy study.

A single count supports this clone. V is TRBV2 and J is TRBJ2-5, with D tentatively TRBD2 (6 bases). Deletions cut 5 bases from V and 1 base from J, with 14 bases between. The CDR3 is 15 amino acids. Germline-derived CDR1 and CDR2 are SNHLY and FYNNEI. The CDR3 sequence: CASSSTGLLQETQYF. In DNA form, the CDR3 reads TGTGCCAGCAGTTCCACGGGACTCCTCCAAGAGACCCAGTACTTC.

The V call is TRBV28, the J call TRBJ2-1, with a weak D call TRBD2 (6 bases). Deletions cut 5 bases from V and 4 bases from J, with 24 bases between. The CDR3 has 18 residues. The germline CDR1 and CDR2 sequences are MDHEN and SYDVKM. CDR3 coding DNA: TGTGCCAGCAGTCTCCTGGGATTTATAGCGGAAGAGTACAATGAGCAGTTCTTC. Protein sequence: CASSLLGFIAEEYNEQFF.

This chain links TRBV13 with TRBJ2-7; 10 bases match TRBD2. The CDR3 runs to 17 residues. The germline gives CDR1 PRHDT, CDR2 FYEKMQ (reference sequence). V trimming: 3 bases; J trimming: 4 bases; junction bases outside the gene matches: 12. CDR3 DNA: TGTGCCAGCAGCTTGGGAGATTTACTAGCGGGGTCTTACGAGCAGTACTTC. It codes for CASSLGDLLAGSYEQYF.

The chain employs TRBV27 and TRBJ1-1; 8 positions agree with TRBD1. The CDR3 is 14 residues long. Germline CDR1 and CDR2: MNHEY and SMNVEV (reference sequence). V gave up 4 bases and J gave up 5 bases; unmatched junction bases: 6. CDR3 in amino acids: CASSSQGAGTEAFF. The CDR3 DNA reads TGTGCCAGCAGTTCTCAGGGGGCTGGAACTGAAGCTTTCTTT.

The CDR3 nucleotides read TGTGCCAGCAGTGAGGGGGTCGGACTAGCACTGAACACCGGGGAGCTGTTTTTT. This sequence encodes CASSEGVGLALNTGELFF. This chain links TRBV2 with TRBJ2-2; 8 bases fit TRBD2. Germline assignment: CDR1 SNHLY and CDR2 FYNNEI. Trimming removed 3 bases from V and 1 base from J; junction bases left unmatched: 10. The CDR3 contains 18 residues.

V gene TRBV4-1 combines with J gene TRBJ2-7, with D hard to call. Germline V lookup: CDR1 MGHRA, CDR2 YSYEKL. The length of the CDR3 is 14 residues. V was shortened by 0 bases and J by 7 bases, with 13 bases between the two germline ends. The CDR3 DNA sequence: TGCGCCAGCAGCCAAGATTTGTTAGTATCTGAGCAGTACTTC. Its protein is CASSQDLLVSEQYF.

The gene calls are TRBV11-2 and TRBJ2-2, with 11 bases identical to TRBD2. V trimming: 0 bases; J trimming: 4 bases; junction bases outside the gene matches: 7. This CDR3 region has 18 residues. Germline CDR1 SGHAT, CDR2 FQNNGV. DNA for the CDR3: TGTGCCAGCAGCTTAGATCCACTAGCGGGAGATGGCACCGGGGAGCTGTTTTTT. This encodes CASSLDPLAGDGTGELFF.

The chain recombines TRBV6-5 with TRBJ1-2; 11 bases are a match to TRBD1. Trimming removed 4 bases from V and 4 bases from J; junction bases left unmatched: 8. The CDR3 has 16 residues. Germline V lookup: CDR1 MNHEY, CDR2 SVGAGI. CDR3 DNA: TGTGCCAGCAGTTTCCTCCGGACAGGGGGCTTCTATGGCTACACCTTC. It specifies CASSFLRTGGFYGYTF.

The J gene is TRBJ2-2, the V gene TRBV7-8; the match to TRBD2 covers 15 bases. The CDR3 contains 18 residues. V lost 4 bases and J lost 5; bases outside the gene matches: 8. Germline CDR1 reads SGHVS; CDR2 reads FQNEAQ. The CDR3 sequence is CASSWGLAGGDMTGELFF. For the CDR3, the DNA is TGTGCCAGCAGCTGGGGACTAGCGGGAGGTGATATGACCGGGGAGCTGTTTTTT. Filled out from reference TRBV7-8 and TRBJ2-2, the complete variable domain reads GAGVSQSPRYKVAKRGQDVALRCDPISGHVSLFWYQQALGQGPEFLTYFQNEAQLDKSGLPSDRFFAERPEGSVSTLKIQRTQQEDSAVYLCASSWGLAGGDMTGELFFGEGSRLTVL.

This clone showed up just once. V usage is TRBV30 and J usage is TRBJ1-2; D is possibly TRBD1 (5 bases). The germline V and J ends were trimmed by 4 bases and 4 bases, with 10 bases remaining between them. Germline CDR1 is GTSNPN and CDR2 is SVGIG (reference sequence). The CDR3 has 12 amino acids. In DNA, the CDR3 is TGTGCCTGGACGTTGGGGCTCTATGGCTACACCTTC. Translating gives CAWTLGLYGYTF.

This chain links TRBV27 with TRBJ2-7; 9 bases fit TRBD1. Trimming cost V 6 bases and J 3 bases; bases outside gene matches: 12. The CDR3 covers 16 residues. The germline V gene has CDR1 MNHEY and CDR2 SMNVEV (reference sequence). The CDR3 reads CASSRGGGTGNYEQYF. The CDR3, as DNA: TGTGCCAGCAGCCGTGGAGGGGGGACAGGGAACTACGAGCAGTACTTC.

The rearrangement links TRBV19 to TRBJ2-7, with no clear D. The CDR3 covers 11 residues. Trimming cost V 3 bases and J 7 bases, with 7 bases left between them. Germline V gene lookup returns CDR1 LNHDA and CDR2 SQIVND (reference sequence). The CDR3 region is CASSIGAEQYF. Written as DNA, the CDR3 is TGTGCCAGTAGTATTGGAGCTGAGCAGTACTTC. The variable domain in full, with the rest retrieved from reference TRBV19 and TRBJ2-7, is DGGITQSPKYLFRKEGQNVTLSCEQNLNHDAMYWYRQDPGQGLRLIYYSQIVNDFQKGDIAEGYSVSREKKESFPLTVTSAQKNPTAFYLCASSIGAEQYFGPGTRLTVT.

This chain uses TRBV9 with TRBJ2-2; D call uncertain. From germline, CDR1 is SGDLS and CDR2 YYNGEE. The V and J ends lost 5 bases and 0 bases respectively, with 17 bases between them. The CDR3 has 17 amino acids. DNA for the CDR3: TGTGCCAGCAGTGACCCCGGCCAGCGAGCGAACACCGGGGAGCTGTTTTTT. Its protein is CASSDPGQRANTGELFF.

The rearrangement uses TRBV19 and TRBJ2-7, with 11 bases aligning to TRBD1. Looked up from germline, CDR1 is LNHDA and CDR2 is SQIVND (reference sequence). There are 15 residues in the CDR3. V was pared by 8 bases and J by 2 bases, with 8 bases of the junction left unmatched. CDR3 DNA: TGTGCCAGTTCCTGGGCGGGACAGGGGGCCTACGAGCAGTACTTC. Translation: CASSWAGQGAYEQYF. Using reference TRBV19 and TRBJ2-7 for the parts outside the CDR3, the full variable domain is DGGITQSPKYLFRKEGQNVTLSCEQNLNHDAMYWYRQDPGQGLRLIYYSQIVNDFQKGDIAEGYSVSREKKESFPLTVTSAQKNPTAFYLCASSWAGQGAYEQYFGPGTRLTVT.

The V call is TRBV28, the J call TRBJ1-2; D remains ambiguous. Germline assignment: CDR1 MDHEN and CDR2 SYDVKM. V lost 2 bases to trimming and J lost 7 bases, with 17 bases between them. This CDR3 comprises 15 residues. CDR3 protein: CASSLPPGGFIGYTF. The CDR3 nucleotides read TGTGCCAGCAGTTTACCACCCGGAGGCTTCATTGGCTACACCTTC.

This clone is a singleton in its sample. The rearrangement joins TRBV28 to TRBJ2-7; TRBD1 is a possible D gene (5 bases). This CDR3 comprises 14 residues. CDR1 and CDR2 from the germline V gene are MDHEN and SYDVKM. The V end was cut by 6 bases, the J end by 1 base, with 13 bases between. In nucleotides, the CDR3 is TGTGCCAGCAGCACCCAGGGCTATTCCTACGAGCAGTACTTC. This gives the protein CASSTQGYSYEQYF.

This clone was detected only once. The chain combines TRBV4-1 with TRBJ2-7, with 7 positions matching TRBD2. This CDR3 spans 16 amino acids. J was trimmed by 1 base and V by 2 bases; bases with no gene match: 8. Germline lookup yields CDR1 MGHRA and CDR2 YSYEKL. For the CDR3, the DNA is TGCGCCAGCAGCCAAACGTTCAGAGCGGGGTCCTACGAGCAGTACTTC. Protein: CASSQTFRAGSYEQYF.

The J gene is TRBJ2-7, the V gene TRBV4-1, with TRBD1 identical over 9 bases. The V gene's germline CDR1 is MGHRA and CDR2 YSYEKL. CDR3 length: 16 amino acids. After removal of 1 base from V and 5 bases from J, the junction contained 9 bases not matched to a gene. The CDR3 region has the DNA TGCGCCAGCAGCCAAGGGACCGGGACAGGGTTCCACGAGCAGTACTTC. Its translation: CASSQGTGTGFHEQYF.